The 2 T cell receptor beta chains in this list originate from one sample, sequenced in a study of cytomegalovirus exposure and HLA in healthy donors. PCR primers comprised 60 Vbeta and 13 Jbeta primers. Here immunoSEQ multiplex PCR was the method, and the copy in TCRdb shows in-frame clones only, minus some. The data hold about 120,000 clones, with 74% observed a single time. Source material: PBMCs. The receptors stem from a human donor in good health.

This clone was observed a single time. The rearrangement links TRBV10-1 to TRBJ2-1; D perhaps matches TRBD2 (5 bases). V was trimmed by 6 bases and J by 6 bases, leaving 12 bases between them. The CDR3 totals 13 residues. Germline V gene data show CDR1 as WNHNN and CDR2 as SYGVQD (reference sequence). CDR3 nucleotide sequence: TGCGCCAGCAGCAAGAAGGCGGGCAATGAGCAGTTCTTC. It is translated as CASSKKAGNEQFF.

This clone turned up a few times. This chain joins TRBV7-2 and TRBJ1-1; tentative D call: TRBD1 (5 bases). Germline V gene data show CDR1 as SGHTA and CDR2 as FQGNSA. This CDR3 spans 13 amino acids. Trimming took off 5 bases at V and 4 bases at J, with 11 bases between the two ends. The DNA of the CDR3 is TGTGCCAGCAGCCCAGGGCGGGGCACTGAAGCTTTCTTT. This encodes CASSPGRGTEAFF. Using reference TRBV7-2 and TRBJ1-1 for the parts outside the CDR3, the full variable domain is GAGVSQSPSNKVTEKGKDVELRCDPISGHTALYWYRQSLGQGLEFLIYFQGNSAPDKSGLPSDRFSAERTGGSVSTLTIQRTQQEDSAVYLCASSPGRGTEAFFGQGTRLTVV.